This entry features one T cell receptor beta chain sequence. The sample comes from a study of CD8+ T cells in alopecia areata. V was pared by 3 bases and J by 1 base, with 2 bases of the junction left unmatched. CDR3 size: 14 residues. Germline V CDR1 and CDR2: SGHRS, YFSETQ. cDNA reverse transcribed from extracted RNA served as the sequencing template. Sequencing was performed with immunoSEQ multiplex PCR; in TCRdb, only in-frame clones are kept and a portion is missing. The profile shows roughly 60,000 clones, 44% of them singletons. V and J are TRBV5-1 and TRBJ1-1; TRBD1 matches at 8 bases. Sequences were obtained from NKG2D-low CD8+ T cells sorted from blood. This TCR came from a human donor with alopecia areata. The CDR3 DNA is TGCGCCAGCAGCTACGACAGGGGGAACACTGAAGCTTTCTTT. This gives the protein CASSYDRGNTEAFF.